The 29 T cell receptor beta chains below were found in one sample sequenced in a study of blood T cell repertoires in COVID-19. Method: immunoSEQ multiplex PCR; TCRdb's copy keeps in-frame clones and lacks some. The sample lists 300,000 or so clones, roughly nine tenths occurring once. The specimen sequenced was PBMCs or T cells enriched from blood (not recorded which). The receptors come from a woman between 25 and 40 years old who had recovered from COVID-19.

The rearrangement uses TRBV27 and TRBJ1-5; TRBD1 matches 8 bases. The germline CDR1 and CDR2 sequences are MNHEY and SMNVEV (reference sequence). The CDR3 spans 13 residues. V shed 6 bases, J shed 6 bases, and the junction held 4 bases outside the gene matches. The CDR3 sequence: CASRPQGAQPQHF. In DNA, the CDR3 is TGTGCCAGCAGGCCCCAGGGGGCTCAGCCCCAGCATTTT.

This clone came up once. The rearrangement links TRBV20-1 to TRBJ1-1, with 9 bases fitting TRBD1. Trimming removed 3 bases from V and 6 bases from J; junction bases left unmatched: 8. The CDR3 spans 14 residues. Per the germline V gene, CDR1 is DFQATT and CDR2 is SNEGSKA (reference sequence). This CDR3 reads CSASNGDRVSEAFF. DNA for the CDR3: TGCAGTGCTAGTAACGGGGACAGGGTATCTGAAGCTTTCTTT.

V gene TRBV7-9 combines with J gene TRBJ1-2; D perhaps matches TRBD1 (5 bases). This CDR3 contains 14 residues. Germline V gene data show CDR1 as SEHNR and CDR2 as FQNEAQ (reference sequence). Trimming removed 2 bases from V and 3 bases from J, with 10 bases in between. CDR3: CASSLIATDYGYTF. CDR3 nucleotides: TGTGCCAGCAGCTTAATTGCGACAGACTATGGCTACACCTTC.

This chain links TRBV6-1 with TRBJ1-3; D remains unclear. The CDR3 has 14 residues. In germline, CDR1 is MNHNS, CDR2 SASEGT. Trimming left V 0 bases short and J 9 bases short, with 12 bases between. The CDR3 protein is CASSEASAGATIYF. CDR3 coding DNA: TGTGCCAGCAGTGAAGCGTCGGCGGGAGCCACCATATATTTT.

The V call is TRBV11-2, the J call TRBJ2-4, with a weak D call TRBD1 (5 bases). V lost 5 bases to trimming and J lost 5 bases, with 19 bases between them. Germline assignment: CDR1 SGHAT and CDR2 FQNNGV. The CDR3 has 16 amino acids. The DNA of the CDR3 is TGTGCCAGCAGCCCCCGGATAGGGGCAGGGCAAAACATTCAGTACTTC. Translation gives CASSPRIGAGQNIQYF.

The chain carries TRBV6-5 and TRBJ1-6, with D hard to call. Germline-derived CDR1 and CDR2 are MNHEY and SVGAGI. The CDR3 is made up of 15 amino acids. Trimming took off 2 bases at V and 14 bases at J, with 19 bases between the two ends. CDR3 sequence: CASSYVDAGSESLHF. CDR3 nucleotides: TGTGCCAGCAGTTACGTCGACGCCGGAAGCGAATCCCTCCACTTT.

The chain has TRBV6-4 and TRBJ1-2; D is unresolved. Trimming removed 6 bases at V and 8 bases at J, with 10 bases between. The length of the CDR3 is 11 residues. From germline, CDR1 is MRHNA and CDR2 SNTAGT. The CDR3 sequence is CASRARGGYTF. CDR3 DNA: TGTGCCAGCAGGGCCCGCGGGGGCTACACCTTC.

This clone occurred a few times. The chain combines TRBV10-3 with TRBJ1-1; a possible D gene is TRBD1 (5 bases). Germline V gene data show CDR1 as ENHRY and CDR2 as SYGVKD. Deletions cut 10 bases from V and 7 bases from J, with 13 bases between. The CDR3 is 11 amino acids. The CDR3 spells CATTVQGEAFF. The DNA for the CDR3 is TGTGCCACCACCGTGCAGGGTGAAGCTTTCTTT.

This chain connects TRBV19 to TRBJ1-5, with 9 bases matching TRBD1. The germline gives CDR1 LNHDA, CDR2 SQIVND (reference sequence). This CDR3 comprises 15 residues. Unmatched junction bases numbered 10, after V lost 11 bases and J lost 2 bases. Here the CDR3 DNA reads TGTGCCGTGAGCACAGGGGGCTTGGGCAATCAGCCCCAGCATTTT. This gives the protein CAVSTGGLGNQPQHF.

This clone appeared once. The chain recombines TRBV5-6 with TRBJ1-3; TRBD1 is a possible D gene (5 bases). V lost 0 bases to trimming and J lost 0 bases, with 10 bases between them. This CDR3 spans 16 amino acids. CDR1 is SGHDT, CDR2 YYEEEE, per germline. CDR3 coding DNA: TGTGCCAGCAGCTTGGATGTGGGGCACTCTGGAAACACCATATATTTT. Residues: CASSLDVGHSGNTIYF.

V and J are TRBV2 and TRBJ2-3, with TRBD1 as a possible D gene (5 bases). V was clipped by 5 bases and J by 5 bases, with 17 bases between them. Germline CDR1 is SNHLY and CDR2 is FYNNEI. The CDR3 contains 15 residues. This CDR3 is CASSLQDLMGDTQYF. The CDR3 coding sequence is TGTGCCAGCAGTTTACAGGATTTAATGGGAGATACGCAGTATTTT. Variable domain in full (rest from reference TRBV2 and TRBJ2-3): EPEVTQTPSHQVTQMGQEVILRCVPISNHLYFYWYRQILGQKVEFLVSFYNNEISEKSEIFDDQFSVERPDGSNFTLKIRSTKLEDSAMYFCASSLQDLMGDTQYFGPGTRLTVL.

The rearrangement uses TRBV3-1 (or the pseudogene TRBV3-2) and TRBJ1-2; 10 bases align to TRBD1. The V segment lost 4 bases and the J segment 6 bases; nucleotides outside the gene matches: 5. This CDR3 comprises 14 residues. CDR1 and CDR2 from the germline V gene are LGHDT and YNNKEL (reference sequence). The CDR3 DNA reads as TGTGCCAGCAGCCCCCTCGGGACAGGGGATGGCTACACCTTC. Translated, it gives CASSPLGTGDGYTF.

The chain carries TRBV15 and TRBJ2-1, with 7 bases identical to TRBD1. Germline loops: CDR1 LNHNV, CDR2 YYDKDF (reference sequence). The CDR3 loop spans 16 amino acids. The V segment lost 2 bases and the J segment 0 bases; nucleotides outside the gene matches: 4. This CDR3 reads CATSRLSGGSYNEQFF. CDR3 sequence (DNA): TGTGCCACCAGCAGACTATCAGGGGGCTCCTACAATGAGCAGTTCTTC. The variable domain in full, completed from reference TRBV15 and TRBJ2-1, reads DAMVIQNPRYQVTQFGKPVTLSCSQTLNHNVMYWYQQKSSQAPKLLFHYYDKDFNNEADTPDNFQSRRPNTSFCFLDIRSPGLGDTAMYLCATSRLSGGSYNEQFFGPGTRLTVL.

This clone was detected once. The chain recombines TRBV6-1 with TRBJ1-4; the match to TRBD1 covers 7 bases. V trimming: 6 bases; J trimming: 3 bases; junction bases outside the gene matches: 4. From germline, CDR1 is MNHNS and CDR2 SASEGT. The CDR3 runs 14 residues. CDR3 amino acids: CASRAGQPNEKLFF. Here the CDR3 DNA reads TGTGCCAGCAGGGCGGGACAGCCTAATGAAAAACTGTTTTTT.

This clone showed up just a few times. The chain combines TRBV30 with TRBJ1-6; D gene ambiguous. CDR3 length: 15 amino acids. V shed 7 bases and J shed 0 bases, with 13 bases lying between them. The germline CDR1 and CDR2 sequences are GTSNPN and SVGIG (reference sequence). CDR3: CASSGRSSYNSPLHF. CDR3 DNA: TGTGCCTCCAGCGGACGGAGCTCCTATAATTCACCCCTCCACTTT. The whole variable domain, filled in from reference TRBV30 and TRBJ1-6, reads SQTIHQWPATLVQPVGSPLSLECTVEGTSNPNLYWYRQAAGRGLQLLFYSVGIGQISSEVPQNLSASRPQDRQFILSSKKLLLSDSGFYLCASSGRSSYNSPLHFGNGTRLTVT.

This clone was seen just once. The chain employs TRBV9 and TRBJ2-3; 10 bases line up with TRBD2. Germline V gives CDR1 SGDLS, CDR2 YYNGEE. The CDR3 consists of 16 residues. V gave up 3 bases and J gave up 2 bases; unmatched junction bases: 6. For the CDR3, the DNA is TGTGCCAGCAGCGACGCAGCGGGGGGGCTCACAGATACGCAGTATTTT. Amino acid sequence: CASSDAAGGLTDTQYF.

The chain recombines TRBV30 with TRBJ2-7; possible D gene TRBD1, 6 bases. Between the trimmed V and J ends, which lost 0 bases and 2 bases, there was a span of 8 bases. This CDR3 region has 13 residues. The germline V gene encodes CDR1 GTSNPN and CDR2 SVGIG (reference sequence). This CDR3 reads CAWSVQGAYEQYF. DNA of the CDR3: TGTGCCTGGAGTGTACAGGGAGCCTACGAGCAGTACTTC.

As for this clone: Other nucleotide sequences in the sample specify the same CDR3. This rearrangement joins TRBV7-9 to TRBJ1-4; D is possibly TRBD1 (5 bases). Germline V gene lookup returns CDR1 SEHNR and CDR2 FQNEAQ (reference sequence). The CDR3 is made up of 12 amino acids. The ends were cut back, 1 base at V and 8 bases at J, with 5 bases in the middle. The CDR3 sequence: CASSLGGEKLFF. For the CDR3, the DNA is TGTGCCAGCAGCTTAGGGGGCGAAAAACTGTTTTTT.

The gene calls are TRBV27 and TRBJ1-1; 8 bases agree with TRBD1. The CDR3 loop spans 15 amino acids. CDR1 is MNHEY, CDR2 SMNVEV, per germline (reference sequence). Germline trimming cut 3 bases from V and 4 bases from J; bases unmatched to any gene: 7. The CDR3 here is CASSFLDRGGTEAFF. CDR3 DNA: TGTGCCAGCAGTTTCTTAGACAGGGGAGGCACTGAAGCTTTCTTT.

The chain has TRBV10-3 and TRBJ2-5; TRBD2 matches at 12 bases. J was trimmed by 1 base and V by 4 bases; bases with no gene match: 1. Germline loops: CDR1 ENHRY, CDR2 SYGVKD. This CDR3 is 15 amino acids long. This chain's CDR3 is CAISGTSGVQETQYF. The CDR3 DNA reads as TGTGCCATCAGTGGGACTAGCGGGGTCCAAGAGACCCAGTACTTC.

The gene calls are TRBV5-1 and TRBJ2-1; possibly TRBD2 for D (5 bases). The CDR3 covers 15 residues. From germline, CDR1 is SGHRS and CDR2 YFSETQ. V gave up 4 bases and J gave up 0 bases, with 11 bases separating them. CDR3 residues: CASSEDWSSYNEQFF. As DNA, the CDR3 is TGCGCCAGCAGCGAGGACTGGAGCTCCTACAATGAGCAGTTCTTC.

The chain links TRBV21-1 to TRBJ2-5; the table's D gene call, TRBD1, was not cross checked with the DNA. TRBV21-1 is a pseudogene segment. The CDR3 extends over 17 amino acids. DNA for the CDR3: TGTGCCAGCAGCAAAGCCGGGGACAGGGGTCCACAAGAGACCCAGTACTTC. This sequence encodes CASSKAGDRGPQETQYF.

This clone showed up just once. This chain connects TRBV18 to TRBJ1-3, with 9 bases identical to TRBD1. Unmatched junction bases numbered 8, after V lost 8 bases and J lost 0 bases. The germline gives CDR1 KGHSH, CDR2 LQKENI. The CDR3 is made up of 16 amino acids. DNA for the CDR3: TGTGCCAGCGGGACAGGGACTGGGGTCTCTGGAAACACCATATATTTT. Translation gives CASGTGTGVSGNTIYF.

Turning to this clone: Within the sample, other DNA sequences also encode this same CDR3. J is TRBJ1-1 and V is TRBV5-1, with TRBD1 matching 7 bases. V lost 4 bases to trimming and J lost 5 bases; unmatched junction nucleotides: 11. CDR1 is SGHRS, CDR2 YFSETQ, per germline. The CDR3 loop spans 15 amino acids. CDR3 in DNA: TGCGCCAGCAGCCTAGCCCCACAGGGGAGGACTGAAGCTTTCTTT. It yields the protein CASSLAPQGRTEAFF. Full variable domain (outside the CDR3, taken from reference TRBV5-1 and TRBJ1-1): KAGVTQTPRYLIKTRGQQVTLSCSPISGHRSVSWYQQTPGQGLQFLFEYFSETQRNKGNFPGRFSGRQFSNSRSEMNVSTLELGDSALYLCASSLAPQGRTEAFFGQGTRLTVV.

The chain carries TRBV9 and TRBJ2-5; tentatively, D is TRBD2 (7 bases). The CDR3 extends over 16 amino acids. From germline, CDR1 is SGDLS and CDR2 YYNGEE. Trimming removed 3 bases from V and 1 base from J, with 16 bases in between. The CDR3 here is CASSGGVGGAQETQYF. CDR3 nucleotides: TGTGCCAGCAGCGGCGGGGTAGGGGGGGCCCAAGAGACCCAGTACTTC.

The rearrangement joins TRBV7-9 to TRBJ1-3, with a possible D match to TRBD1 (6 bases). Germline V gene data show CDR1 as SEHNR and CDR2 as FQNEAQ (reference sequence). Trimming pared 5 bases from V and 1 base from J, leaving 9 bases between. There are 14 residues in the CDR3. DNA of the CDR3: TGTGCCAGCAGCCGGGACAATTCTGGAAACACCATATATTTT. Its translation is CASSRDNSGNTIYF.

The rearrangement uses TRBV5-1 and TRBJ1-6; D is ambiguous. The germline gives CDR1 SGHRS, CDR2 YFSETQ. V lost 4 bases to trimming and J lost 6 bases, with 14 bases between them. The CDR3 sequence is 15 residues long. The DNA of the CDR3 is TGCGCCAGCAGCCCCCGGCCGGGGAGTAATTCACCCCTCCACTTT. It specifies CASSPRPGSNSPLHF.

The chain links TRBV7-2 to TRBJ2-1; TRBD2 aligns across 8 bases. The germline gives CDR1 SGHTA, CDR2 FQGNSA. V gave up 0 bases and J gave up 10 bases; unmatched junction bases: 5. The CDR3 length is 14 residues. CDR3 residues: CASSLAAAGGEQFF. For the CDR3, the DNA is TGTGCCAGCAGCTTAGCCGCGGCGGGGGGAGAGCAGTTCTTC.

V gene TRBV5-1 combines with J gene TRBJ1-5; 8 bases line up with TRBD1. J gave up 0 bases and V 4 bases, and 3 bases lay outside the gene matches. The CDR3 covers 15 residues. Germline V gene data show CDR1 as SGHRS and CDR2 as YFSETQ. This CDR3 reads CASSQTGDSNQPQHF. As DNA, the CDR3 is TGCGCCAGCAGCCAGACAGGGGATAGCAATCAGCCCCAGCATTTT.